These T cell receptor beta chains were read from a single sample in a study of blood T cells in healthy people across ages. MiXCR was run by TCRdb on the 5' RACE reads, yielding one entry per CDR3 protein. The table shows over 1,300,000 distinct CDR3 sequences, with roughly 60% occurring only once. The sequenced sample was blood. The receptors were gathered from a young man in good health. Both conserved end residues are part of each CDR3. A D gene is named only where the DNA matches it firmly. Clone size, where shown, is once, few, many, or a class for clones that have expanded.

j_call,v_call,clone_size,d_call,cdr3_aa,cdr3_nt
TRBJ2-2,TRBV6-2/TRBV6-3,NA,NA,CASSPWRGGDTGELFF,TGTGCCAGCAGTCCCTGGAGGGGGGGCGACACCGGGGAGCTGTTTTTT
TRBJ1-2,TRBV29-1,NA,NA,CSVEGIWGYTF,TGCAGCGTGGAAGGGATTTGGGGCTACACCTTC
TRBJ2-7,TRBV7-2,NA,NA,CASSATGLYGQYF,TGTGCCAGCAGCGCCACGGGACTGTACGGGCAGTACTTC
TRBJ1-2,TRBV4-3,NA,NA,CASSQDPQGPSPYGYTF,TGCGCCAGCAGCCAAGACCCCCAGGGCCCCAGTCCCTATGGCTACACCTTC
TRBJ2-7,TRBV28,NA,NA,CASSLARLYEQYF,TGTGCCAGCAGTTTGGCCAGATTATACGAGCAGTACTTC
TRBJ2-5,TRBV29-1,NA,TRBD2,CSVPLAGGIRYPETQYF,TGCAGCGTCCCACTAGCGGGAGGGATTCGTTATCCAGAGACCCAGTACTTC
TRBJ2-7,TRBV20-1,few,NA,CSATLRDLPYEQYF,TGCAGTGCTACCCTCCGGGACCTTCCCTACGAGCAGTACTTC
TRBJ2-5,TRBV20-1,few,NA,CSVTTGGGQETQYF,TGCAGTGTAACAACAGGGGGAGGGCAAGAGACCCAGTACTTC
TRBJ2-3,TRBV6-1,NA,NA,CATAGNTQYF,TGTGCCACTGCGGGGAATACGCAGTATTTT
TRBJ2-7,TRBV27,few,NA,CASSSGLIPYEQYF,TGTGCCAGCAGTTCGGGACTGATTCCCTACGAGCAGTACTTC
TRBJ1-5,TRBV15,few,NA,CATSRPTGSGQPQHF,TGTGCCACCAGCAGACCTACTGGCTCGGGACAGCCCCAGCATTTT
TRBJ1-5,TRBV27,NA,NA,CASSLWGRNQPQHF,TGTGCCAGCAGTTTATGGGGGAGGAATCAGCCCCAGCATTTT
TRBJ1-2,TRBV5-5,NA,NA,CASSLVASVYGYTF,TGTGCCAGCAGCTTGGTCGCCTCCGTCTATGGCTACACCTTC
TRBJ2-1,TRBV4-1,NA,NA,CASSQEMAGVHNEQFF,TGCGCCAGCAGCCAAGAAATGGCGGGCGTCCACAATGAGCAGTTCTTC
TRBJ2-5,TRBV9,NA,NA,CASSVSPDAKETQYF,TGTGCCAGCAGCGTATCCCCTGACGCGAAAGAGACCCAGTACTTC
TRBJ2-1,TRBV29-1,NA,NA,CSVDGLLYNEQFF,TGCAGCGTTGACGGCCTCCTCTACAATGAGCAGTTCTTC
TRBJ2-7,TRBV20-1,NA,NA,CSARSGVEQYF,TGCAGTGCTAGGTCGGGGGTCGAGCAGTACTTC
TRBJ2-1,TRBV29-1,few,TRBD2,CSADGPAGVAGSLIREQFF,TGCAGCGCTGACGGCCCAGCGGGAGTCGCCGGATCCCTTATCCGTGAGCAGTTCTTC
TRBJ2-1,TRBV18,NA,TRBD2,CASSPQLAGGPSGYEQFF,TGTGCCAGCTCACCACAACTAGCGGGAGGGCCTTCAGGTTATGAGCAGTTCTTC
TRBJ2-3,TRBV20-1,few,NA,CSAKINTQYF,TGCAGTGCTAAGATTAATACGCAGTATTTT
TRBJ2-7,TRBV29-1,NA,TRBD1,CSAKPGQEPYEQYF,TGCAGCGCGAAACCGGGACAGGAGCCCTACGAGCAGTACTTC
TRBJ2-5,TRBV6-5,few,NA,CAAAFQETQYF,TGTGCCGCAGCCTTTCAAGAGACCCAGTACTTC
TRBJ1-1,TRBV4-1,NA,NA,CASSRELGVNTKAFF,TGCGCCAGCAGCCGGGAACTAGGTGTGAACACTAAAGCTTTCTTT
TRBJ2-3,TRBV5-6,few,NA,CASSLPGQGVDTQYF,TGTGCCAGCAGCTTGCCGGGACAAGGAGTGGATACGCAGTATTTT
TRBJ2-1,TRBV20-1,NA,NA,CSARLGGSYNEQFF,TGCAGTGCTCGGCTTGGGGGATCCTACAATGAGCAGTTCTTC
TRBJ2-6,TRBV29-1,few,NA,CSVWGANVLTF,TGCAGCGTTTGGGGGGCCAACGTCCTGACTTTC
TRBJ1-2,TRBV7-9,NA,NA,CASMLSDNYGYTF,TGTGCCAGCATGCTCTCGGATAACTATGGCTACACCTTC
TRBJ2-7,TRBV6-5,NA,NA,CASSYLGSRDYEQYF,TGTGCCAGCAGTTACCTGGGGAGTCGCGACTACGAGCAGTACTTC
TRBJ2-2,TRBV29-1,few,TRBD1,CSVGIPGQENTGELFF,TGCAGCGTTGGCATCCCGGGACAGGAGAACACCGGGGAGCTGTTTTTT
TRBJ2-2,TRBV29-1,NA,TRBD1,CSVGTGGSGELFF,TGCAGCGTTGGGACAGGGGGGTCCGGGGAGCTGTTTTTT